This T cell receptor beta chain was captured by sequencing in a study of T cell repertoires in cytomegalovirus infection. TCRdb reanalysed the reads using MiXCR and keeps one entry per CDR3 protein. The data show roughly 860,000 distinct CDR3 sequences, 30% to 35% seen once. This clonotype was seen a handful of times. Its target is not known. CDR1 and CDR2 from the germline V gene are SGHNT and YENEEA. The CDR3 consists of 17 residues. V shed 5 bases and J 1 base; nucleotides not matched to a gene: 10. This specimen consisted of cultured CD8+ T cells from PBMCs, obtained from culture after CMV antigen stimulation. J is TRBJ2-3 and V is TRBV11-3; 9 nucleotides line up with TRBD2. The TCR was taken from a human donor in good health (CMV status not recorded). Some clones in this sample may be carry-over from other donors' samples. The CDR3 reads CASSPESGGKGTDTQYF. DNA of the CDR3: TGTGCCAGCAGCCCCGAGAGCGGGGGGAAAGGCACAGATACGCAGTATTTT.